This entry lists 25 T cell receptor beta chains sequenced from one sample in a study of cytomegalovirus exposure and HLA in healthy donors. Clones were read by immunoSEQ multiplex PCR, and TCRdb kept only the in-frame ones, dropping some. The data show a few hundred thousand clones, 80% to 90% seen once. Sequenced sample: PBMCs. The receptors come from a woman under 30 in good health and CMV-seronegative.

V gene TRBV10-1 combines with J gene TRBJ1-5, with D perhaps TRBD1 (6 bases). Trimming pared 3 bases from V and 3 bases from J, leaving 15 bases between. Germline values: CDR1 WNHNN, CDR2 SYGVQD (reference sequence). CDR3 length: 16 residues. Written as DNA, the CDR3 is TGCGCCAGCAGTGATCTCTCCAGGGGAGACAATCAGCCCCAGCATTTT. Its protein product is CASSDLSRGDNQPQHF.

J is TRBJ2-7 and V is TRBV6-1; the D gene is possibly TRBD2 (6 bases). Trimming took 6 bases from V and 5 from J, leaving 11 bases between them. Germline V gives CDR1 MNHNS, CDR2 SASEGT. CDR3 size: 12 residues. The CDR3 sequence: CASRGGVHEQYF. DNA for the CDR3: TGTGCCAGCAGGGGGGGTGTCCACGAGCAGTACTTC.

The chain employs TRBV28 and TRBJ2-7, with unresolved D. CDR1 is MDHEN and CDR2 is SYDVKM in the germline V gene. The CDR3 runs to 10 residues. DNA of the CDR3: TGTGCTCACGGGTCCTACGAGCAGTACTTC. Its protein is CAHGSYEQYF.

Only a few counts were recorded for this clone. The chain employs TRBV6-6 and TRBJ2-1; unclear D gene. Germline-derived CDR1 and CDR2 are MNHNY and SVGAGI (reference sequence). V was clipped by 0 bases and J by 5 bases, with 5 bases between them. The CDR3 totals 13 residues. In DNA, the CDR3 is TGTGCCAGCAGTTACTCATATGACAATGAGCAGTTCTTC. Encoded protein: CASSYSYDNEQFF.

In the case of this clone: This sample also contains other DNA sequences that code for the same CDR3. The rearrangement uses TRBV6-5 and TRBJ1-1; D not certain. V was shortened by 1 base and J by 1 base, with 4 bases between the two germline ends. The CDR3 has 13 residues. Germline lookup yields CDR1 MNHEY and CDR2 SVGAGI. Written as DNA, the CDR3 is TGTGCCAGCAGTTACTTAAAGAACACTGAAGCTTTCTTT. This encodes CASSYLKNTEAFF.

The chain combines TRBV5-4 with TRBJ2-7, with 11 bases fitting TRBD2. The germline V gene has CDR1 SGHNT and CDR2 YYREEE (reference sequence). The ends lost 4 bases at V and 5 bases at J; junction bases unmatched: 8. This CDR3 comprises 15 residues. The CDR3 protein is CASSVPSGRSHEQYF. CDR3 nucleotide sequence: TGTGCCAGCAGCGTTCCTAGCGGGAGGTCCCACGAGCAGTACTTC.

V is TRBV6-5 and J is TRBJ1-2, with a possible D match to TRBD1 (6 bases). Between the trimmed V and J ends, which lost 2 bases and 7 bases, there was a span of 14 bases. From germline, CDR1 is MNHEY and CDR2 SVGAGI. The CDR3 contains 14 residues. CDR3 in amino acids: CASSYGGAQGGYTF. As DNA, the CDR3 is TGTGCCAGCAGTTACGGGGGGGCGCAGGGTGGCTACACCTTC.

The chain is built from TRBV18 and TRBJ1-1; 7 nucleotides agree with TRBD1. CDR3 length equals 14 residues. V trimming: 6 bases; J trimming: 1 base; junction bases outside the gene matches: 5. CDR1 is KGHSH, CDR2 LQKENI, per germline. Written as DNA, the CDR3 is TGTGCCAGCTCCCTAAGGGGGCAGAACACTGAAGCTTTCTTT. This sequence encodes CASSLRGQNTEAFF.

The chain combines TRBV7-9 with TRBJ2-3, with 11 bases aligning to TRBD2. Germline-derived CDR1 and CDR2 are SEHNR and FQNEAQ (reference sequence). The ends lost 5 bases at V and 4 bases at J; junction bases unmatched: 5. This CDR3 is built from 15 residues. CDR3 DNA: TGTGCCAGCAGCCGACAGACTAGCGGGGCAGATACGCAGTATTTT. Translating it yields CASSRQTSGADTQYF. Based on the CDR3 plus reference TRBV7-9 and TRBJ2-3, the full variable domain is DTGVSQNPRHKITKRGQNVTFRCDPISEHNRLYWYRQTLGQGPEFLTYFQNEAQLEKSRLLSDRFSAERPKGSFSTLEIQRTEQGDSAMYLCASSRQTSGADTQYFGPGTRLTVL.

J is TRBJ1-2 and V is TRBV2, with 10 bases lining up with TRBD1. Germline values: CDR1 SNHLY, CDR2 FYNNEI. CDR3 length: 14 amino acids. V lost 6 bases to trimming and J lost 7 bases; unmatched junction nucleotides: 8. In DNA, the CDR3 is TGTGCCAGCAGGAAAGACAGGGGGCTACGTGGCTACACCTTC. This gives the protein CASRKDRGLRGYTF.

The CDR3 protein is CASSYAGFTEAFF. CDR3 nucleotides: TGTGCCAGCAGTTACGCAGGGTTTACTGAAGCTTTCTTT. This rearrangement joins TRBV6-5 to TRBJ1-1; maybe TRBD1 (5 bases). The CDR3 has 13 amino acids. The ends were cut back, 2 bases at V and 5 bases at J, with 9 bases in the middle. From germline, CDR1 is MNHEY and CDR2 SVGAGI.

The chain joins TRBV5-4 to TRBJ1-3, with D possibly matching TRBD1 (6 bases). The CDR3 has 14 residues. CDR1 is SGHNT, CDR2 YYREEE, per germline (reference sequence). Trimming took off 7 bases at V and 0 bases at J, with 11 bases between the two ends. The CDR3 is CASPPGDSGNTIYF. The DNA of the CDR3 is TGTGCCAGCCCGCCAGGGGACTCTGGAAACACCATATATTTT.

The chain's CDR3 is CASSIGQGEETQYF. The CDR3 nucleotides are TGTGCCAGTAGTATCGGGCAGGGGGAAGAGACCCAGTACTTC. The J gene is TRBJ2-5, the V gene TRBV19, with 7 bases fitting TRBD1. The CDR3 extends over 14 amino acids. After removal of 3 bases from V and 3 bases from J, the junction contained 4 bases not matched to a gene. Germline V lookup: CDR1 LNHDA, CDR2 SQIVND (reference sequence).

This clone came up many times. This rearrangement joins TRBV4-3 to TRBJ2-1; TRBD2 matches at 12 bases. The CDR3 runs 16 residues. The germline CDR1 and CDR2 sequences are LGHNA and YSLEER. Losses at the gene ends were 0 bases for V and 7 bases for J; bases not matched to a gene: 4. For the CDR3, the DNA is TGCGCCAGCAGCCAAGAGGCTAGCGGGGGGGGAAATGAGCAGTTCTTC. It yields the protein CASSQEASGGGNEQFF.

The chain has TRBV27 and TRBJ1-6; 7 bases map to TRBD1. The V segment lost 6 bases and the J segment 0 bases; nucleotides outside the gene matches: 8. Germline lookup yields CDR1 MNHEY and CDR2 SMNVEV (reference sequence). CDR3 length: 17 amino acids. The CDR3 DNA reads as TGTGCCAGCAGCGTTGGACAGGCCAGCTCCTATAATTCACCCCTCCACTTT. Translating gives CASSVGQASSYNSPLHF.

This sequence joins TRBV6-5 and TRBJ1-2; no clear D. CDR1 MNHEY and CDR2 SVGAGI come from the germline V gene. V lost 0 bases and J 4 bases, leaving 12 bases between the germline ends. The CDR3 contains 15 residues. For the CDR3, the DNA is TGTGCCAGCAGTTACTCGGGCAGTGCATCCTATGGCTACACCTTC. Protein product: CASSYSGSASYGYTF.

The V gene is TRBV5-1, the J gene TRBJ2-7; tentative D call: TRBD2 (5 bases). The CDR3 is 15 amino acids. The germline V and J ends were trimmed by 0 bases and 3 bases, with 13 bases remaining between them. Per germline, CDR1 SGHRS and CDR2 YFSETQ. The CDR3 DNA reads as TGCGCCAGCAGCTTGGCTGGCGGTGACTACTACGAGCAGTACTTC. Translating it yields CASSLAGGDYYEQYF.

V usage is TRBV11-3 and J usage is TRBJ1-1; unclear D gene. The CDR3 loop spans 13 amino acids. Germline V lookup: CDR1 SGHNT, CDR2 YENEEA. V was clipped by 1 base and J by 1 base, with 4 bases between them. CDR3 coding DNA: TGTGCCAGCAGCTTAGTAGAGAACACTGAAGCTTTCTTT. Translating it yields CASSLVENTEAFF.

The DNA for the CDR3 is TGCGCCAGCAGTCAGTCCGGACAGGAGATCTTTGATGGCTACACCTTC. It encodes CASSQSGQEIFDGYTF. The chain has TRBV23-1 and TRBJ1-2; 7 bases agree with TRBD1. TRBV23-1 is an open reading frame, and its role is uncertain. This CDR3 has 16 residues. With V trimmed by 3 bases and J by 6 bases, 13 bases remained unmatched.

The rearrangement uses TRBV19 and TRBJ2-7, with no clear D. This CDR3 contains 15 residues. Trimming stripped 1 base from V and 4 bases from J, with 14 bases between. From germline, CDR1 is LNHDA and CDR2 SQIVND (reference sequence). Here the CDR3 DNA reads TGTGCCAGTAGTATAGGGCCAGGCTCAGCTTACGAGCAGTACTTC. Amino acid sequence: CASSIGPGSAYEQYF.

The chain recombines TRBV11-3 with TRBJ2-3; 12 bases align to TRBD2. In germline, CDR1 is SGHNT, CDR2 YENEEA. The J segment lost 2 bases and the V segment lost 4 bases, leaving 4 bases of the junction unmatched. The CDR3 runs to 16 residues. CDR3 DNA sequence: TGTGCCAGCAGCTCACCTAGCGGGAGGGCCACAGATACGCAGTATTTT. Its protein product is CASSSPSGRATDTQYF.

The chain links TRBV28 to TRBJ1-1; 10 bases fit TRBD1. Per germline, CDR1 MDHEN and CDR2 SYDVKM. CDR3 size: 13 residues. V gave up 8 bases and J gave up 5 bases; unmatched junction bases: 5. DNA of the CDR3: TGTGCCAGCGGGGACAGGGGCAAGACTGAAGCTTTCTTT. This encodes CASGDRGKTEAFF.

The J gene is TRBJ2-7, the V gene TRBV19, with D unclear. Deletions cut 2 bases from V and 5 bases from J, with 7 bases between. The CDR3 consists of 12 residues. Germline lookup yields CDR1 LNHDA and CDR2 SQIVND (reference sequence). Here the CDR3 reads CASSISRHEQYF. As DNA, the CDR3 is TGTGCCAGTAGTATATCCAGGCACGAGCAGTACTTC. Looking up the rest from reference TRBV19 and TRBJ2-7 gives the full variable domain: DGGITQSPKYLFRKEGQNVTLSCEQNLNHDAMYWYRQDPGQGLRLIYYSQIVNDFQKGDIAEGYSVSREKKESFPLTVTSAQKNPTAFYLCASSISRHEQYFGPGTRLTVT.

The chain combines TRBV7-2 with TRBJ1-6, with 8 bases lining up with TRBD1. Germline CDR1 reads SGHTA; CDR2 reads FQGNSA. Trimming took 5 bases from V and 7 from J; bases not matched to a gene: 4. The CDR3 length is 14 residues. The DNA for the CDR3 is TGTGCCAGCAGCCCCAGGACAGGGAATTCACCCCTCCACTTT. Translated: CASSPRTGNSPLHF.

The V gene is TRBV28, the J gene TRBJ1-4; 9 bases match TRBD1. Per germline, CDR1 MDHEN and CDR2 SYDVKM. The CDR3 covers 13 residues. With 8 bases clipped from V and 5 bases from J, the junction kept 3 bases outside the gene matches. In DNA, the CDR3 is TGTGCCAGCTCCGGGACAGGGAATGAAAAACTGTTTTTT. Translation: CASSGTGNEKLFF. Full variable domain (missing parts from reference TRBV28 and TRBJ1-4): DVKVTQSSRYLVKRTGEKVFLECVQDMDHENMFWYRQDPGLGLRLIYFSYDVKMKEKGDIPEGYSVSREKKERFSLILESASTNQTSMYLCASSGTGNEKLFFGSGTQLSVL.